The 28 T cell receptor beta chains below come from one sample, sequenced in a study of T cells after yellow fever vaccination. In TCRdb, the 5' RACE reads were re-called with MiXCR into one record per CDR3 protein. The sample comprises about 340,000 distinct CDR3 sequences, roughly an eighth of which are singletons, and more than 3% rests with the top ten. This material consisted of CD4+ T cells sorted from PBMCs, taken 15 days after the yellow fever booster vaccination. Receptors originate from a man between 18 and 29 years old who received the YFV17D yellow fever vaccine.

Only a few counts were recorded for this clonotype. V is TRBV19 and J is TRBJ2-2; 9 bases align to TRBD1. The length of the CDR3 is 15 residues. Losses at the gene ends were 9 bases for V and 1 base for J; bases not matched to a gene: 6. Germline V gives CDR1 LNHDA, CDR2 SQIVND (reference sequence). CDR3 bases: TGTGCCAGCGATCCGGGACAGGGGAACACCGGGGAGCTGTTTTTT. Protein sequence: CASDPGQGNTGELFF.

This chain joins TRBV12-3 or TRBV12-4 and TRBJ2-2; 7 nucleotides align to TRBD1. With 8 bases clipped from V and 5 bases from J, the junction kept 8 bases outside the gene matches. The CDR3 is 14 amino acids. In DNA, the CDR3 is TGTGCCAGCTGGCCGGGACAGCTGACCGGGGAGCTGTTTTTT. It yields the protein CASWPGQLTGELFF.

This clonotype was seen many times. The chain employs TRBV9 and TRBJ2-1; perhaps TRBD2 as D (5 bases). Germline V CDR1 and CDR2: SGDLS, YYNGEE. V dropped 0 bases and J dropped 7 bases, with 11 bases sitting between them. The CDR3 length is 14 residues. Here the CDR3 reads CASSVGSGGNEQFF. As DNA, the CDR3 is TGTGCCAGCAGCGTAGGCTCAGGAGGAAATGAGCAGTTCTTC.

V is TRBV5-1 and J is TRBJ1-6; 11 bases fit TRBD1. CDR3 size: 16 residues. Trimming removed 5 bases from V and 7 bases from J; junction bases left unmatched: 8. Germline CDR1 is SGHRS and CDR2 is YFSETQ. CDR3 loop: CASSFGQGAKNSPLHF. The CDR3 region has the DNA TGCGCCAGCAGTTTCGGACAGGGGGCAAAGAATTCACCCCTCCACTTT.

V and J are TRBV20-1 and TRBJ1-2; 8 positions agree with TRBD1. CDR3 length equals 14 residues. Germline-derived CDR1 and CDR2 are DFQATT and SNEGSKA (reference sequence). The J segment lost 4 bases and the V segment lost 6 bases, leaving 10 bases of the junction unmatched. The CDR3 here is CSATPGQVRYGYTF. DNA of the CDR3: TGCAGTGCAACCCCGGGACAGGTGCGCTATGGCTACACCTTC.

This clonotype was detected only a few times. The chain carries TRBV7-9 and TRBJ1-2, with 7 bases identical to TRBD1. This CDR3 has 14 amino acids. Per the germline V gene, CDR1 is SEHNR and CDR2 is FQNEAQ (reference sequence). The ends lost 5 bases at V and 4 bases at J; junction bases unmatched: 7. CDR3 region: CASSARRGTYGYTF. CDR3 bases: TGTGCCAGCAGCGCCCGCAGGGGGACCTATGGCTACACCTTC.

The V call is TRBV18, the J call TRBJ2-7; 13 bases line up with TRBD2. Germline CDR1 and CDR2: KGHSH and LQKENI. The CDR3 extends over 16 amino acids. Trimming removed 6 bases from V and 1 base from J; junction bases left unmatched: 6. CDR3: CASSRTSGGASYEQYF. The CDR3 nucleotides read TGTGCCAGCTCGCGTACTAGCGGGGGGGCTTCCTACGAGCAGTACTTC.

The sample holds many counts of this clonotype. This rearrangement joins TRBV4-1 to TRBJ2-1, with a possible D match to TRBD1 (6 bases). Trimming removed 0 bases from V and 8 bases from J, with 20 bases in between. Germline V lookup: CDR1 MGHRA, CDR2 YSYEKL. This CDR3 comprises 17 residues. Here the CDR3 reads CASSQDPGAGLKYEQFF. CDR3 in DNA: TGCGCCAGCAGCCAAGATCCAGGGGCAGGTCTAAAGTATGAGCAGTTCTTC.

The V and J genes are TRBV9 and TRBJ1-6, with D hard to call. The CDR3 has 15 amino acids. Germline assignment: CDR1 SGDLS and CDR2 YYNGEE. The V gene lost 0 bases and the J gene lost 10 bases, with 14 bases spanning the gap. The CDR3 DNA is TGTGCCAGCAGCGTAGAGTCAGCAGTCAGGTCACCCCTCCACTTT. It translates to CASSVESAVRSPLHF.

The rearrangement links TRBV20-1 to TRBJ2-5; D call uncertain. Trimming stripped 6 bases from V and 5 bases from J, with 7 bases between. The CDR3 is 10 amino acids. Germline CDR1 reads DFQATT; CDR2 reads SNEGSKA (reference sequence). CDR3: CSAARETQYF. The CDR3 DNA is TGCAGTGCCGCAAGGGAGACCCAGTACTTC.

The chain joins TRBV7-3 to TRBJ2-5; maybe TRBD2 (5 bases). CDR1 SGHTA and CDR2 FQGTGA come from the germline V gene. V dropped 5 bases and J dropped 5 bases, with 21 bases sitting between them. The CDR3 length is 16 residues. The CDR3 nucleotides read TGTGCCAGCAGCCCTTCGACTACTCTCCAATTTGAGACCCAGTACTTC. This sequence encodes CASSPSTTLQFETQYF. Full variable domain (rest looked up from reference TRBV7-3 and TRBJ2-5): GAGVSQTPSNKVTEKGKYVELRCDPISGHTALYWYRQSLGQGPEFLIYFQGTGAADDSGLPNDRFFAVRPEGSVSTLKIQRTERGDSAVYLCASSPSTTLQFETQYFGPGTRLLVL.

This chain uses TRBV5-1 with TRBJ1-3; the D gene is possibly TRBD1 (5 bases). CDR3 length: 15 residues. Germline loops: CDR1 SGHRS, CDR2 YFSETQ. V lost 4 bases and J lost 4, with 15 bases in between. The DNA for the CDR3 is TGCGCCAGCAGCCCTGAAGCAGGGCGCGGAAACACCATATATTTT. Protein sequence: CASSPEAGRGNTIYF.

This clonotype was counted only a few times. V gene TRBV2 combines with J gene TRBJ1-1; 12 bases are shared with TRBD1. The trim removed 0 bases at V and 11 bases at J, leaving 13 bases unmatched. Germline CDR1 reads SNHLY; CDR2 reads FYNNEI. The CDR3 is 17 residues long. The CDR3: CASSEAAGAGQGARAFF. The DNA of the CDR3 is TGTGCCAGCAGTGAAGCGGCCGGCGCGGGACAGGGGGCGAGGGCTTTCTTT.

The V and J genes are TRBV5-1 and TRBJ2-3; possible D gene TRBD1, 6 bases. V was cut by 1 base and J by 4 bases, with 13 bases left in between. The CDR3 is made up of 15 amino acids. Germline-derived CDR1 and CDR2 are SGHRS and YFSETQ. This chain's CDR3 is CASSLNRASPDTQYF. The CDR3, as DNA: TGCGCCAGCAGCTTGAACAGGGCATCCCCAGATACGCAGTATTTT.

In its sample, this clonotype was seen a few times. The CDR3: CASSLTFRGAEQYV. CDR3 sequence (DNA): TGTGCCAGCAGCTTAACCTTTAGGGGGGCCGAGCAGTACGTC. The chain links TRBV5-5 to TRBJ2-7; D possibly uses TRBD1 or TRBD2 (6 bases each). Germline V gene sequence: CDR1 SGHKS, CDR2 YYEKEE (reference sequence). This CDR3 is 14 amino acids long. With 2 bases removed from V and 6 bases from J, the gap between germline ends came to 15 bases.

The rearrangement joins TRBV6-1 to TRBJ2-2; 7 nucleotides align to TRBD1. Trimming took 2 bases from V and 6 from J; bases not matched to a gene: 12. There are 17 residues in the CDR3. Germline CDR1 reads MNHNS; CDR2 reads SASEGT. CDR3 sequence (DNA): TGTGCCAGCAGTGAACCGGTTCGTGGGACAGCCTCCGGGGAGCTGTTTTTT. This translates into CASSEPVRGTASGELFF.

V and J are TRBV29-1 and TRBJ2-7, with D tentatively TRBD1 or TRBD2 (5 bases each). Trimming took 4 bases from V and 2 from J, leaving 12 bases between them. Germline CDR1 and CDR2: SQVTM and ANQGSEA. The CDR3 consists of 13 residues. CDR3 sequence: CSVVRGPTYEQYF. CDR3 nucleotides: TGCAGCGTTGTGAGGGGCCCAACCTACGAGCAGTACTTC.

The genes are TRBV6-6 and TRBJ1-6, with TRBD1 identical over 10 bases. The CDR3 extends over 14 amino acids. CDR1 and CDR2 from the germline V gene are MNHNY and SVGAGI (reference sequence). The V gene end was trimmed by 5 bases and the J gene end by 10 bases; junction bases not matched to a gene: 5. The CDR3 sequence is CASSLQGQGSPLHF. For the CDR3, the DNA is TGTGCCAGCAGTCTCCAGGGACAGGGGTCACCCCTCCACTTT.

In its sample, this clonotype was seen a few times. The chain links TRBV4-1 to TRBJ2-4; 11 nucleotides agree with TRBD2. The CDR3 consists of 19 residues. V was clipped by 1 base and J by 0 bases; unmatched bases: 8. CDR1 and CDR2 (germline): MGHRA, YSYEKL. The CDR3 protein is CASSQASGGLGKAKNIQYF. CDR3 coding DNA: TGCGCCAGCAGCCAAGCTAGCGGGGGGCTCGGTAAAGCCAAAAACATTCAGTACTTC.

This clonotype was seen ten or more times. The chain joins TRBV5-1 to TRBJ2-5; D is undetermined. The CDR3 has 16 amino acids. CDR1 and CDR2 from the germline V gene are SGHRS and YFSETQ. Deletions cut 4 bases from V and 3 bases from J, with 19 bases between. CDR3 in DNA: TGCGCCAGCAGCAAAACACCCCCGTCGGATAAAGAGACCCAGTACTTC. Amino acid sequence: CASSKTPPSDKETQYF.

The rearrangement joins TRBV4-1 to TRBJ2-3; 7 nucleotides line up with TRBD2. Germline CDR1 is MGHRA and CDR2 is YSYEKL. The CDR3 length is 16 residues. The V and J ends lost 1 base and 4 bases, in that order; junction bases with no gene match: 8. The CDR3 DNA reads as TGCGCCAGCAGCCAAGGGGGGGGGTTAGTCGCAGATACGCAGTATTTT. This encodes CASSQGGGLVADTQYF.

J is TRBJ2-5 and V is TRBV5-1; D ambiguous. CDR1 and CDR2 (germline): SGHRS, YFSETQ. This CDR3 has 15 amino acids. Trimming left V 1 base short and J 5 bases short, with 15 bases between. Here the CDR3 reads CASSLSGDPTETQYF. In DNA form, the CDR3 reads TGCGCCAGCAGCTTGTCTGGGGATCCCACCGAGACCCAGTACTTC.

In this sample, this clonotype turned up a few times. This sequence joins TRBV7-3 and TRBJ2-3; D is possibly TRBD1 (6 bases). V shed 2 bases and J shed 0 bases, with 12 bases lying between them. Germline V gives CDR1 SGHTA, CDR2 FQGTGA. The CDR3 contains 16 residues. The DNA of the CDR3 is TGTGCCAGCAGCTTACTAGGGGGACGAAGCACAGATACGCAGTATTTT. It specifies CASSLLGGRSTDTQYF. The full variable domain, completed using reference TRBV7-3 and TRBJ2-3, is GAGVSQTPSNKVTEKGKYVELRCDPISGHTALYWYRQSLGQGPEFLIYFQGTGAADDSGLPNDRFFAVRPEGSVSTLKIQRTERGDSAVYLCASSLLGGRSTDTQYFGPGTRLTVL.

CDR3 coding DNA: TGTGCCAGCAGCTTAGCGCTTGTAGGGAGGGTTGAGCAGTTCTTC. It translates to CASSLALVGRVEQFF. J is TRBJ2-1 and V is TRBV7-2; TRBD2 matches 7 bases. Germline V gives CDR1 SGHTA, CDR2 FQGNSA. V gave up 0 bases and J gave up 9 bases; unmatched junction bases: 8. CDR3 length equals 15 residues.

This clonotype occurred many times. The CDR3 loop is CASSYEGAGANVLTF. In DNA, the CDR3 is TGTGCCAGCAGTTATGAGGGAGCTGGGGCCAACGTCCTGACTTTC. This rearrangement joins TRBV6-5 to TRBJ2-6; tentatively, D is TRBD2 (5 bases). The V gene's germline CDR1 is MNHEY and CDR2 SVGAGI. CDR3 length equals 15 residues. V gave up 3 bases and J gave up 2 bases, with 8 bases separating them.

V and J are TRBV19 and TRBJ1-4; D call uncertain. The germline gives CDR1 LNHDA, CDR2 SQIVND (reference sequence). Trimming removed 6 bases at V and 0 bases at J, with 8 bases between. The CDR3 loop spans 14 amino acids. The CDR3 bases are TGTGCCAGTAGGACGGATGCAACTAATGAAAAACTGTTTTTT. It encodes CASRTDATNEKLFF.

This clonotype showed up just a few times. The chain recombines TRBV10-3 with TRBJ2-6; 9 bases map to TRBD1. The germline V gene has CDR1 ENHRY and CDR2 SYGVKD. The CDR3 runs 17 residues. Trimming at V came to 6 bases and at J to 0 bases, leaving 6 bases not matched to a gene. This CDR3 is CAIRGQGVSSGANVLTF. CDR3 DNA sequence: TGTGCCATCAGGGGACAGGGAGTCTCCTCTGGGGCCAACGTCCTGACTTTC.

In this sample, this clonotype turned up many times. V usage is TRBV7-2 and J usage is TRBJ2-1, with unresolved D. Germline CDR1 and CDR2: SGHTA and FQGNSA. The CDR3 spans 12 residues. V was clipped by 5 bases and J by 10 bases, with 12 bases between them. CDR3 nucleotides: TGTGCCAGCAGCCCCCGGGTTACCGAGCAGTTCTTC. The encoded protein is CASSPRVTEQFF.